The T cell receptor (beta chain) described here comes from a study of high-grade serous ovarian cancer treatment subgroups. Study background: Each sample yielded on average around 7,500 unique TCR beta rearrangements from approximately 13,000 reads. Study results and limitations: Same-patient tumor repertoires overlapped at about 0.095 to 0.85; different patients barely overlapped.

The V end was cut by 4 bases, the J end by 11 bases, with 14 bases between. CDR3 length: 12 residues. CDR1 and CDR2 (germline): MNHNY, SVGAGI (reference sequence). This table comes from immunoSEQ multiplex PCR, and its TCRdb copy is limited to in-frame clones, with some not included. The sample gives around 7,300 clones, nearly 80% of which show up once; roughly 5% is in the top ten. Details on this clone: Its target is not known.

Tumor samples were obtained before definitive surgery or chemotherapy. Sequenced sample: tumor tissue. This TCR was recovered from a human donor with high-grade serous ovarian cancer. The V and J genes are TRBV6-6 and TRBJ1-1; D is uncertain. The CDR3 loop is CASSFDPGRAFF. The CDR3 region has the DNA TGTGCCAGCAGTTTCGACCCCGGGAGGGCTTTCTTT.